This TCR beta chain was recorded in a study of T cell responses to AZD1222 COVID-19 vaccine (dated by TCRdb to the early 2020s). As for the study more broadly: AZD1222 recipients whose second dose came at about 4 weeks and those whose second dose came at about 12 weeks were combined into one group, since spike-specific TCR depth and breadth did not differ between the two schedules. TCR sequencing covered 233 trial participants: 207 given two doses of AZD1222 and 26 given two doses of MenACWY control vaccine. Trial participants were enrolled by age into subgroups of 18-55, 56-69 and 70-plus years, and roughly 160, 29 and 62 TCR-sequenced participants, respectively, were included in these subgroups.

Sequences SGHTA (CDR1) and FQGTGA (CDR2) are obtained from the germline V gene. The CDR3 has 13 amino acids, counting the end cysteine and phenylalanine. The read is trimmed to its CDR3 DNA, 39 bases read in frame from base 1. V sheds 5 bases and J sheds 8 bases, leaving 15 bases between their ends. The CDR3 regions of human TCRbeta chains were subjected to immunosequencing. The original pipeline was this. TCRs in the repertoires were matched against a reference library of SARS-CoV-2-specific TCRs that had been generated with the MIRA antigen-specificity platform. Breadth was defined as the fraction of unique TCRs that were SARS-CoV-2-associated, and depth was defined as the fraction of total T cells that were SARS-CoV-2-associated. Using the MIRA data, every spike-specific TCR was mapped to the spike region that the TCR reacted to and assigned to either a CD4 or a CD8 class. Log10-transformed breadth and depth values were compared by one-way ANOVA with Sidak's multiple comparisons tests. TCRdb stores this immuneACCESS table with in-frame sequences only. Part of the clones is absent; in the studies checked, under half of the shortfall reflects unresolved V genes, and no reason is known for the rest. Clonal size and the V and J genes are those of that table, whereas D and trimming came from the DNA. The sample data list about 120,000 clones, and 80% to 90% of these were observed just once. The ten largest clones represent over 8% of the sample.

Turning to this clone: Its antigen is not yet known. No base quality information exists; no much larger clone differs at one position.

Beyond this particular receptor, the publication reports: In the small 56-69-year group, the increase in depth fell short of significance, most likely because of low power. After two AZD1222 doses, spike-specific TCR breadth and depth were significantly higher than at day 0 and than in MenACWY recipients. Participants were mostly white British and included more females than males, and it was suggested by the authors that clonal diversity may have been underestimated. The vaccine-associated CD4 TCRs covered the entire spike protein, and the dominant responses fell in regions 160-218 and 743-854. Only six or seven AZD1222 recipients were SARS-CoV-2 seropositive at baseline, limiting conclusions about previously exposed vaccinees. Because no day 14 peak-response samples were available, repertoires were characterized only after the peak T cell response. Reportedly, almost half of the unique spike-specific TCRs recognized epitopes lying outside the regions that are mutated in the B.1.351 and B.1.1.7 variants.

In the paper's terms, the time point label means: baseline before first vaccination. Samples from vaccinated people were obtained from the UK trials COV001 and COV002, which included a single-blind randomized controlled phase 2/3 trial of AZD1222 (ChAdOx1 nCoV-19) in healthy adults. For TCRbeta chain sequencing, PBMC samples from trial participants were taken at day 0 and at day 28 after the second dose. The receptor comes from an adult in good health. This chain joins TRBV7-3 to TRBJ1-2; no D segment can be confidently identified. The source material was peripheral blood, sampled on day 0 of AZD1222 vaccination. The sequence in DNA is TGTGCCAGCAGCCCCCGAAGAGGTACAGGCTACACCTTC. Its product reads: CASSPRRGTGYTF.